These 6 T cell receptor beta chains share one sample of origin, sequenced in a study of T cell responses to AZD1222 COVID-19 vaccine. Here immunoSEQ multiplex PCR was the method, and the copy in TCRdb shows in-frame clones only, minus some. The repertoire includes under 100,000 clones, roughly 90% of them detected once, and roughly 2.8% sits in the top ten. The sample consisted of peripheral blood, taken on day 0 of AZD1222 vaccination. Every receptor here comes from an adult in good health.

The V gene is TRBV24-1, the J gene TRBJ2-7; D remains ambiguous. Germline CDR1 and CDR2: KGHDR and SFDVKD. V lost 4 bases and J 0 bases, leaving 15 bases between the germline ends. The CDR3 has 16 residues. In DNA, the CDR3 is TGTGCCACCAGTGACCACCGACCCGAAAGCTCCTACGAGCAGTACTTC. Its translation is CATSDHRPESSYEQYF.

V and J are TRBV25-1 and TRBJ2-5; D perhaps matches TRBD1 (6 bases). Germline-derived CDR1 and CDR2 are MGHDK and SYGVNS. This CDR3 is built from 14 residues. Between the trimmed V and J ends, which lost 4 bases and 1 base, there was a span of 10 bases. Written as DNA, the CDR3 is TGTGCCAGCAGTGCGATGGACAGCCAAGAGACCCAGTACTTC. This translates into CASSAMDSQETQYF.

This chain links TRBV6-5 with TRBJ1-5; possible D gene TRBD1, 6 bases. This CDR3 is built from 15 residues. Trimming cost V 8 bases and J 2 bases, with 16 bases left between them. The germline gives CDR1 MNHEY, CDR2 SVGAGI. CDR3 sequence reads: CASGRADSGNQPQHF. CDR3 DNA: TGTGCCAGCGGGAGGGCGGACAGCGGCAATCAGCCCCAGCATTTT.

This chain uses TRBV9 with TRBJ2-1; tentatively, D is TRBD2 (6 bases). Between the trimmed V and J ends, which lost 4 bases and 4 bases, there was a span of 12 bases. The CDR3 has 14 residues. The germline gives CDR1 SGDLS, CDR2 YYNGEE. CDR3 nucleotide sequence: TGTGCCAGCAGCCGGGGAGGCGCGTACAATGAGCAGTTCTTC. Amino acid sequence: CASSRGGAYNEQFF.

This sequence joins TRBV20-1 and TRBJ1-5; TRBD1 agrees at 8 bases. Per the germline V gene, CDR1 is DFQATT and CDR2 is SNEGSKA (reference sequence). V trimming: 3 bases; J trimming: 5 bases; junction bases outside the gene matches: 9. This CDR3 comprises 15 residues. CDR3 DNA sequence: TGCAGTGCTAGTTCCCGCAGACAGGGGTATCAGCCCCAGCATTTT. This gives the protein CSASSRRQGYQPQHF.

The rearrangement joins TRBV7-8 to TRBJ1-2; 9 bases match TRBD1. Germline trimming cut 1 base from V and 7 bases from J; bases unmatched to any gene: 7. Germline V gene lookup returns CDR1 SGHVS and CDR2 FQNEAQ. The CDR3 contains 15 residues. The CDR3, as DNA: TGTGCCAGCAGCTTAGTAGGGGGACAGGGCGGTGGCTACACCTTC. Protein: CASSLVGGQGGGYTF.